This TCR beta chain was identified in a study of OX40 agonist ivuxolimab in advanced cancers. The method was immunoSEQ multiplex PCR; TCRdb's version includes in-frame clones alone and lacks a portion of them. The sample carries some 90,000 clones, around 87% recorded once. This clone appeared a few times. Germline V gene sequence: CDR1 MRHNA, CDR2 SNTAGT. This CDR3 spans 14 amino acids. V lost 6 bases, J lost 4 bases, and 13 bases lay in between. The sequences come from CD4+ or CD8+ T cells sorted from blood, collected in a trial of the OX40 agonist ivuxolimab. The chain combines TRBV6-4 with TRBJ1-5; weak D call: TRBD1 (5 bases). This receptor was obtained from an adult with an advanced solid tumor such as melanoma, head and neck, liver or kidney cancer. CDR3 amino acids: CASSPTGGNQPQHF. As DNA, the CDR3 is TGTGCCAGCAGCCCCACGGGGGGTAATCAGCCCCAGCATTTT.